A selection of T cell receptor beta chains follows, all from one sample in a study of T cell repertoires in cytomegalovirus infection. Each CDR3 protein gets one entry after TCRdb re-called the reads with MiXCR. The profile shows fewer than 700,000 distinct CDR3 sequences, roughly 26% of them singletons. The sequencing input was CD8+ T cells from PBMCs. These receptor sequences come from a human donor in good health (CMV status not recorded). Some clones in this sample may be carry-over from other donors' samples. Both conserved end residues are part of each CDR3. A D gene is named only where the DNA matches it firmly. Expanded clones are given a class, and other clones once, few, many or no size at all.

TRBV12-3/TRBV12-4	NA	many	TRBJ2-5	TGTGCCAGCAGTTTAGACCCCCAAGAGACCCAGTACTTC	CASSLDPQETQYF
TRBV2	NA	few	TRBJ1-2	TGTGCCAGTCGGGACGGCAGGCACTATGGCTACACCTTC	CASRDGRHYGYTF
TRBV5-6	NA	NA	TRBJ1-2	TGTGCCAGCAGTAGGGGACTCCTTAACTATGGCTACACCTTC	CASSRGLLNYGYTF
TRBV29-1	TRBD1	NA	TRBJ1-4	TGCAGCGTCACAGGGGCAACTAATGAAAAACTGTTTTTT	CSVTGATNEKLFF
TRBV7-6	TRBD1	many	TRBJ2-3	TGTGCCAGCAGCTGGACAGGGGGTGCAGATACGCAGTATTTT	CASSWTGGADTQYF
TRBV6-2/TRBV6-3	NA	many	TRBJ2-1	TGTGCCAGCAGTTACGTCCAGACTAGCTCCTACAATGAGCAGTTCTTC	CASSYVQTSSYNEQFF
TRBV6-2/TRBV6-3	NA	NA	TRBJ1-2	TGTGCCAGCAGTTATTTCCCAGGCGACAAATCTGGGAATGGCTACACCTTC	CASSYFPGDKSGNGYTF
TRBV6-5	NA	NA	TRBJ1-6	TGTGCCAGCACCGACAGTGGTATGGATTCACCCCTCCACTTT	CASTDSGMDSPLHF
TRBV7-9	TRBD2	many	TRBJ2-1	TGTGCCAGCAGCTGGACTAGCGGATACAATGAGCAGTTCTTC	CASSWTSGYNEQFF
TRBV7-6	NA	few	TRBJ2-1	TGTGCCAGCAGCTTAGGACAGGAGAATGAGCAGTTCTTC	CASSLGQENEQFF
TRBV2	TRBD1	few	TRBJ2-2	TGTGCCAGCAGTGTGGGACAGACTTCGAACACCGGGGAGCTGTTTTTT	CASSVGQTSNTGELFF
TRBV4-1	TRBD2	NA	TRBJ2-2	TGCGCCAGCAGCCCGCCGGGACTAGTAATCACCGGGGAGCTGTTTTTT	CASSPPGLVITGELFF
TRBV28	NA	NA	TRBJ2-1	TGTGCCAGCAGCCTGCGCAGCATCCCCTACAATGAGCAGTTCTTC	CASSLRSIPYNEQFF
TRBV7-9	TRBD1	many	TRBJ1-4	TGTGCCAGCAGCTCAGACAGGGGGGATGAAAAACTGTTTTTT	CASSSDRGDEKLFF
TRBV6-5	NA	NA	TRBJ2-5	TGTGCCAGCAGTTACTCGATCAGCGGGGAGACCCAGTACTTC	CASSYSISGETQYF
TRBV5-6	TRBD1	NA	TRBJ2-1	TGTGCCAGCAGCTTGCCCGGGACAGAATCCTACAATGAGCAGTTCTTC	CASSLPGTESYNEQFF
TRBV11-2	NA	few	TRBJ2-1	TGTGCCAGCATCCACGGGGGCCCCTACAATGAGCAGTTCTTC	CASIHGGPYNEQFF
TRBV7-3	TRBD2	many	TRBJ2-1	TGTGCCAGCAGCATAGCGGGGGGGCCAGTAAATGAGCAGTTCTTC	CASSIAGGPVNEQFF
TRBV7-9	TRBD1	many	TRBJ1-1	TGTGCCAGCAGCTTAGCAGGGGGCGCGGAAGCTTTCTTT	CASSLAGGAEAFF
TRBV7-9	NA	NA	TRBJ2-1	TGTGCCAGCAGCTCCTCTAACGAGAGGGATGAGCAGTTCTTC	CASSSSNERDEQFF
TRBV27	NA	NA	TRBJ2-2	TGTGCCAGCAGTTTACGGCTCCAAAACACCGGGGAGCTGTTTTTT	CASSLRLQNTGELFF
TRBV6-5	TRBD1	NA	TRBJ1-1	TGTGCCAGCAGTTACTCGGGACAGGGGTCGAACACTGAAGCTTTCTTT	CASSYSGQGSNTEAFF
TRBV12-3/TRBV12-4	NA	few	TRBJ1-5	TGTGCCAGCCAACTCGGGGCCAATCAGCCCCAGCATTTT	CASQLGANQPQHF
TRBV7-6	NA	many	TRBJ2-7	TGTGCCAGCAGCTTATCCGGCGGCGGGACCTACGAGCAGTACTTC	CASSLSGGGTYEQYF
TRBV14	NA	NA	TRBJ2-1	TGTGCCAGCAGCCCCTCAAGCCTAAACTCCTACAATGAGCAGTTCTTC	CASSPSSLNSYNEQFF
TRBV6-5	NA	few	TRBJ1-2	TGTGCCAGCAGTTACGTGGGCGATGGCTACACCTTC	CASSYVGDGYTF
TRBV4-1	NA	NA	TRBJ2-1	TGCGCCAGCAGCCAGGGACTGTTCTTTGAGCAGTTCTTC	CASSQGLFFEQFF
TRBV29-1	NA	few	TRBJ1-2	TGCAGCGTTGAAGAACCGGGGTGGGACTATGGCTACACCTTC	CSVEEPGWDYGYTF
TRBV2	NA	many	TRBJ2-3	TGTGCCAGCAGTGAAGGGCAGGCAAGCACAGATACGCAGTATTTT	CASSEGQASTDTQYF
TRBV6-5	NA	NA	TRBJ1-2	TGTGCCAGCAGTTACTCATCAGGGCGGGATGGCTACACCTTC	CASSYSSGRDGYTF
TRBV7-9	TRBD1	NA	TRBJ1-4	TGTGCCAGCAGCTTGACAGGGGACAAAAGCCCAACTAATGAAAAACTGTTTTTT	CASSLTGDKSPTNEKLFF
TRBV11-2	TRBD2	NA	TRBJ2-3	TGTGCCAGCAGCTTACACCCGGGAGGAACAGATACGCAGTATTTT	CASSLHPGGTDTQYF
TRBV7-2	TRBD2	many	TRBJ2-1	TGTGCCAGCAGCTCTTCTAGCGGGGGCTCCTCCCATGAGCAGTTCTTC	CASSSSSGGSSHEQFF
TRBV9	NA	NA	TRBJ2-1	TGTTCCAGCAGCCAATTTAGATCCACAGGGTATGGTGAGCAGTTCTTC	CSSSQFRSTGYGEQFF
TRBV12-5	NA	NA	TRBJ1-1	TGTGCTAGTGGTATGGGGCGGACGGAAGCTTTCTTT	CASGMGRTEAFF
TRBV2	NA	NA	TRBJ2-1	TGTGCCAGCAGTGAATGGGCGGGTCCGAATGAGCAGTTCTTC	CASSEWAGPNEQFF
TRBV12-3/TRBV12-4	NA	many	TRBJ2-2	TGTGCCAGCAGTTTACAATATCAGGCGGACGGGGAGCTGTTTTTT	CASSLQYQADGELFF
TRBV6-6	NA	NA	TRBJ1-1	TGTGCCAACAGCCTTTCCCCGAACACTGAAGCTTTCTTT	CANSLSPNTEAFF
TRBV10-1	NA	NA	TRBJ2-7	TGCGCCAGCAGTGAGCGGGGACGGACCTACGAGCAGTACTTC	CASSERGRTYEQYF
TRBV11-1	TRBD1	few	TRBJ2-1	TGTGCCAGCAGCCAACGGGGAACCGGGACAGCGTACAATGAGCAGTTCTTC	CASSQRGTGTAYNEQFF
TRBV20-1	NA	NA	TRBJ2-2	TGCAGTGCTAGAGAGTTGGTAACCGGGGAGCTGTTTTTT	CSARELVTGELFF
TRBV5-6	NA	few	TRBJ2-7	TGTGCCAGCAGCTTGGGACAGGATATCCTCCTACCCCCCTACGAGCAGTACTTC	CASSLGQDILLPPYEQYF
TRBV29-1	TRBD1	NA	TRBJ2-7	TGCAGCGTTGAAGTTTTCGGGACAGAGGACTACGAGCAGTACTTC	CSVEVFGTEDYEQYF
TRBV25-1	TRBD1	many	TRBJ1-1	TGTGCCAGCAGTGGAGGATGGACAGGTGAAGCTTTCTTT	CASSGGWTGEAFF
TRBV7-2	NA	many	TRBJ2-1	TGTGCCAGCAGCTTAACTGTGCAGGGGACGGCCAATGAGCAGTTCTTC	CASSLTVQGTANEQFF
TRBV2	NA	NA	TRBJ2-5	TGTGCCAGCTGGAAACGGGCCCAAGAGACCCAGTACTTC	CASWKRAQETQYF
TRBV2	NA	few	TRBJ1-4	TGTGCCAGCAGCGCTACCTACACCCCTAATGAAAAACTGTTTTTT	CASSATYTPNEKLFF
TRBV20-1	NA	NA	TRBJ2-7	TGCAGTGCGAACACCCCAGGGAACGAGCAGTACTTC	CSANTPGNEQYF
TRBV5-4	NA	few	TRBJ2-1	TGTGCCAGCAGCGGGCAGTTCGGGACCGCCGATGAGCAGTTCTTC	CASSGQFGTADEQFF
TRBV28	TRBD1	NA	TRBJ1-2	TGTGCCAGCAGTTTCGGGGGGACAGGGAGCAGCTACACCTTC	CASSFGGTGSSYTF
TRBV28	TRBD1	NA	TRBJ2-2	TGTGCCAGCAGTAACGGTTGGACAGGGGACACCGGGGTGCTGTTTTTT	CASSNGWTGDTGVLFF
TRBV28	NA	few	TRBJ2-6	TGTGCCAGCAGTTTTGAGACCTCTGGGGCCAACGTCCTGACTTTC	CASSFETSGANVLTF
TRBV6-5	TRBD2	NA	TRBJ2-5	TGTGCCAGCAGCCTGACTAGCGGGGCCCCCCTGGGGGAGACCCAGTACTTC	CASSLTSGAPLGETQYF
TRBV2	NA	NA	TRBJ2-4	TGTGCCAGCAGTGATCGGGGGCGCATTCAGTACTTC	CASSDRGRIQYF
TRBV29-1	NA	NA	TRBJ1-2	TGCAGCTCGCCGGGCTACACCTTC	CSSPGYTF
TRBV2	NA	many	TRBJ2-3	TGTGCCAGCAGGTCGGGGGCAGATACGCAGTATTTT	CASRSGADTQYF
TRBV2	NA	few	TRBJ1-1	TGTGCCAGCAGTGGGGCTGAAGCTTTCTTT	CASSGAEAFF
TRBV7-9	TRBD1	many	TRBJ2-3	TGTGCCAGCAGCCAGACAGGGAGCACAGATACGCAGTATTTT	CASSQTGSTDTQYF
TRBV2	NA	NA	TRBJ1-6	TGTGCCAGCAGTGCTCTGTTGAGCTCCTATAATTCACCCCTCCACTTT	CASSALLSSYNSPLHF